This T cell receptor (beta chain) was retrieved from a study of blood T cell repertoires in COVID-19 (TCRdb year 2020). In terms of the full investigation: Samples covering the acute and convalescent phases of COVID-19 were provided by collaborators in the United States, Italy and Spain. The material from the prospective study consisted of cDNA or gDNA derived from T cells, B-cell-depleted T cells, or PBMCs. Subjects who had been exposed to COVID-19, were actively infected with it, or had recovered from it provided the deeply sampled blood TCRbeta repertoires that made up the dataset. The repertoires were released in a freely available public database intended as a resource for research on the immune response to SARS-CoV-2. Samples came from the ongoing ImmuneRACE study (first 160 participants) plus 1,254 subjects from 6 global collaborators. Nearly every sample came with metadata listing a de-identified subject ID, COVID-19 status, age in years and sex. HLA class I and class II types, where available, came from metadata supplied by the sample provider rather than from assay-based typing.

TCRbeta CDR3 regions were amplified from genomic DNA using the immunoSEQ Assay, a bias-controlled multiplex PCR. The original methods were these. Nucleated cell counts per sample were estimated from amplification of reference gene primers within the assay. To quantify the absolute abundance of each unique TCRbeta CDR3 rearrangement, sequence reads were collapsed and filtered. For each sample, productive Simpson clonality was calculated as the square root of Simpson's diversity index over productive rearrangements. The immuneACCESS repertoire file appears here via TCRdb, limited to in-frame rearrangements. These files lack a portion of the clones; in checked studies, under half of the deficit traces to unresolved V genes, and the cause of the others is not known. V, J and clone size are taken as reported in that table, and D and trimming were inferred from the DNA itself. In this sample the table shows approximately 31,000 clones, approximately 91% of which occur a single time. Clones ranked in the top ten supply 13% of the sample.

The collaborating institutions used their own protocols to collect whole blood in K2EDTA tubes. For TCRbeta analysis, collaborators shipped samples in one of three forms: frozen whole blood, isolated PBMCs, or DNA extracted from either of those sample types. As regards this clone: Its antigen is still unknown. The sample holds no much larger clone one base away, and base qualities are not on file.

On the study overall, not on this receptor specifically: The quantity of clinical and demographic metadata differed by source and by participant and was supplied without curation.

V trim: 0 bases; J trim: 5 bases; unmatched bases: 7. From a lookup of the germline V gene, CDR1 and CDR2 are SGHAT and FQNNGV. Taken from cysteine to phenylalanine, the CDR3 has 16 residues. Only the CDR3 DNA stays, 48 bases, in frame from base 1. This TCR came from an older man with active COVID-19. The sequencing input was peripheral blood. The sequence links TRBV11-2 to TRBJ2-7; 10 middle bases align to TRBD2. The nucleotides are TGTGCCAGCAGCTTAGATCCGGGACTAGCGATGGACGAGCAGTACTTC. Its amino acids are CASSLDPGLAMDEQYF.